The 8 T cell receptor beta chains below were found in one sample sequenced in a study of cytomegalovirus exposure and HLA in healthy donors. The PCR employed 60 Vbeta primers together with 13 Jbeta primers. Profiled with immunoSEQ multiplex PCR; TCRdb holds only in-frame clones, not every one. The sample carries about 160,000 clones, roughly 77% recorded once. The sample was PBMCs. Receptor source: a man aged 45 to 65 in good health and CMV-seropositive.

V and J are TRBV6-1 and TRBJ1-1; a weak D match, TRBD1 (5 bases). The germline gives CDR1 MNHNS, CDR2 SASEGT. The CDR3 spans 16 residues. V was pared by 3 bases and J by 1 base, with 15 bases between. Written as DNA, the CDR3 is TGTGCCAGCAGTGACCTGGCAGGGCAGGCGAACACTGAAGCTTTCTTT. Translated, it gives CASSDLAGQANTEAFF.

The rearrangement links TRBV2 to TRBJ1-1; 8 nucleotides line up with TRBD1. V lost 6 bases, J lost 6 bases, and 6 bases stayed unmatched. Germline V lookup: CDR1 SNHLY, CDR2 FYNNEI. The CDR3 is 13 amino acids. CDR3 region: CASREDRASEAFF. CDR3 bases: TGTGCCAGCAGGGAGGACAGGGCCTCTGAAGCTTTCTTT.

This clone turned up a few times. CDR3 sequence (DNA): TGCGCCAGCAGTAAGGCTAGCATGGTGGGGGAGACCCAGTACTTC. Amino acid sequence: CASSKASMVGETQYF. The rearrangement joins TRBV5-1 to TRBJ2-5; D is possibly TRBD2 (5 bases). Germline V lookup: CDR1 SGHRS, CDR2 YFSETQ. The CDR3 consists of 15 residues. The germline V and J ends were trimmed by 5 bases and 5 bases, with 19 bases remaining between them.

Only one count was recorded for this clone. This sequence joins TRBV6-5 and TRBJ1-6; D gene ambiguous. V lost 5 bases and J 8 bases, leaving 7 bases between the germline ends. The CDR3 covers 12 residues. Looked up from germline, CDR1 is MNHEY and CDR2 is SVGAGI. The CDR3 here is CASSVLHSPLHF. The CDR3 DNA is TGTGCCAGCAGTGTTCTCCATTCACCCCTCCACTTT.

The chain couples TRBV27 to TRBJ2-2; unclear D gene. Germline loops: CDR1 MNHEY, CDR2 SMNVEV (reference sequence). Trimming took off 2 bases at V and 6 bases at J, with 7 bases between the two ends. The length of the CDR3 is 13 residues. Here the CDR3 DNA reads TGTGCCAGCAGTTTACCCCGGGCCGGGGAGCTGTTTTTT. Its translation: CASSLPRAGELFF.

This clone was counted a few times. A read error is likely, as this CDR3 ends without the conserved phenylalanine or tryptophan. No DNA is shown, since the ends of the CDR3 on it are uncertain; the CDR3 is the one TCRdb lists. The V call is TRBV5-4, the J call TRBJ1-2. The germline V gene encodes CDR1 SGHNT and CDR2 YYREEE (reference sequence). The CDR3 totals 10 residues, both ends included. CDR3 in amino acids: CASSLDGRDV.

V gene TRBV9 combines with J gene TRBJ1-1, with 9 bases aligning to TRBD1. The V gene's germline CDR1 is SGDLS and CDR2 YYNGEE. The CDR3 covers 14 residues. The junction had 11 bases not matched to a gene; V was cut back by 4 bases and J by 10 bases. The CDR3 loop is CASSSGPNRGRAFF. The CDR3 DNA reads as TGTGCCAGCAGCTCAGGGCCCAACAGGGGGCGAGCTTTCTTT.

The chain has TRBV27 and TRBJ1-6; 9 bases align to TRBD1. The CDR3 length is 16 residues. V shed 5 bases, J shed 3 bases, and the junction held 5 bases outside the gene matches. Germline loops: CDR1 MNHEY, CDR2 SMNVEV (reference sequence). The CDR3 is CASSVTGGSYNSPLHF. In DNA, the CDR3 is TGTGCCAGCAGTGTGACAGGGGGGAGCTATAATTCACCCCTCCACTTT.